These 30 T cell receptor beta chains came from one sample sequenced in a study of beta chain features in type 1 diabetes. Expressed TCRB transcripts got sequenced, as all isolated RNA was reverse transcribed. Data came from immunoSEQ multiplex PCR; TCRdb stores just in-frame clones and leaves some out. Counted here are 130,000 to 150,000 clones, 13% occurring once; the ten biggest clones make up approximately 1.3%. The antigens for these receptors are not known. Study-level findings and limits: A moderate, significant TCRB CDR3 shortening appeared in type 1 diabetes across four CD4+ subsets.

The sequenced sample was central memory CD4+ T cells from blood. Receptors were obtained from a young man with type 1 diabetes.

The CDR3, as DNA: TGTGCCAGCTCACCCCAGGGGGAGTTAGTCACTGAAGCTTTCTTT. Translating gives CASSPQGELVTEAFF. The gene calls are TRBV18 and TRBJ1-1; 7 bases match TRBD1. Looked up from germline, CDR1 is KGHSH and CDR2 is LQKENI. This CDR3 is 15 amino acids long. The trim removed 3 bases at V and 4 bases at J, leaving 8 bases unmatched.

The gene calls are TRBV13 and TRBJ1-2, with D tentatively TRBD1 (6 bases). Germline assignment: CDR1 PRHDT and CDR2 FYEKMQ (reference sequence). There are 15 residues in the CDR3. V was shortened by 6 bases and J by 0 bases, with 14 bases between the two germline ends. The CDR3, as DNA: TGTGCCAGCAGGATGACAGGCCTTACTAACTATGGCTACACCTTC. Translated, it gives CASRMTGLTNYGYTF. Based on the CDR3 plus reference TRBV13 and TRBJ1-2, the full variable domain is AAGVIQSPRHLIKEKRETATLKCYPIPRHDTVYWYQQGPGQDPQFLISFYEKMQSDKGSIPDRFSAQQFSDYHSELNMSSLELGDSALYFCASRMTGLTNYGYTFGSGTRLTVV.

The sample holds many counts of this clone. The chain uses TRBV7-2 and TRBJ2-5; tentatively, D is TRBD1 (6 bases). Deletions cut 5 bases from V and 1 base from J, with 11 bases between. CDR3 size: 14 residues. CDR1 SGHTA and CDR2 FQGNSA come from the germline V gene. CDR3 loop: CASSREQGQETQYF. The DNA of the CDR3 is TGTGCCAGCAGCAGAGAACAGGGCCAAGAGACCCAGTACTTC.

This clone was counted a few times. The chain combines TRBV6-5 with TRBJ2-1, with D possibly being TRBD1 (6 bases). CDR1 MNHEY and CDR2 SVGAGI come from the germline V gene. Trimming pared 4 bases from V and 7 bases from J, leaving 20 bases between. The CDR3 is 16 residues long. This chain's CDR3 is CASSLGQIYTWNEQFF. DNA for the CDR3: TGTGCCAGCAGTTTAGGACAGATCTATACTTGGAATGAGCAGTTCTTC.

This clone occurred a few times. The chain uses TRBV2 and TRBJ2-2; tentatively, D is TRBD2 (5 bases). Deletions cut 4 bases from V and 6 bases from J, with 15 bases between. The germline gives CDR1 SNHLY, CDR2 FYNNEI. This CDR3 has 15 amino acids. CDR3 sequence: CASSGSLGPPGELFF. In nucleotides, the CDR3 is TGTGCCAGCAGTGGGTCACTAGGACCCCCCGGGGAGCTGTTTTTT.

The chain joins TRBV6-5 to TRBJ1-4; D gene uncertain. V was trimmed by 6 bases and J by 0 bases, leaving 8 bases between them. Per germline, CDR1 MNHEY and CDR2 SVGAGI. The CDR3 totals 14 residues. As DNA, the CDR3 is TGTGCCAGCAGGGAGGCCTCAACTAATGAAAAACTGTTTTTT. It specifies CASREASTNEKLFF.

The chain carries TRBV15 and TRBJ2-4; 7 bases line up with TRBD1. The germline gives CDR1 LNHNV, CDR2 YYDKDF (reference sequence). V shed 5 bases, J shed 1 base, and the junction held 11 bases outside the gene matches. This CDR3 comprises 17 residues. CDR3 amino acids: CATSSRTGGMAKNIQYF. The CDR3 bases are TGTGCCACCAGCTCGCGGACAGGCGGTATGGCCAAAAACATTCAGTACTTC.

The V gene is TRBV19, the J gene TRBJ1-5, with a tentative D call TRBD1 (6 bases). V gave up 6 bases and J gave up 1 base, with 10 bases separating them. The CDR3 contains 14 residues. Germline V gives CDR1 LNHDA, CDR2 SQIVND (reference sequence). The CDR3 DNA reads TGTGCCAGTAGCGGACAGTACAGCAATCAGCCCCAGCATTTT. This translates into CASSGQYSNQPQHF.

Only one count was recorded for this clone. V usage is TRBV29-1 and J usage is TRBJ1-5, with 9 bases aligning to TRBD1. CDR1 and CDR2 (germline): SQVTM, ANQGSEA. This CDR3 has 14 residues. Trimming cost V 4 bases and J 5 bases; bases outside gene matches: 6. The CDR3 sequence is CSVVDRGEDQPQHF. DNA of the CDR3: TGCAGCGTTGTGGACAGGGGAGAGGATCAGCCCCAGCATTTT.

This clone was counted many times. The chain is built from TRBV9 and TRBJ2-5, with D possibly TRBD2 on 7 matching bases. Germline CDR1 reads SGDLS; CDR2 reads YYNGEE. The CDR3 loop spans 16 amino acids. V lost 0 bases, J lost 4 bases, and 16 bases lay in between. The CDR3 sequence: CASSVGSAGARETQYF. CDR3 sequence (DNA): TGTGCCAGCAGCGTAGGATCTGCGGGGGCCCGAGAGACCCAGTACTTC.

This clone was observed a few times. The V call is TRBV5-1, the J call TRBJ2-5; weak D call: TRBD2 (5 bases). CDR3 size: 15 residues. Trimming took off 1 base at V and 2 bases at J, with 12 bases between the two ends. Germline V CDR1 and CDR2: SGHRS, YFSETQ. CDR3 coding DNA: TGCGCCAGCAGCTTGTGGGGAAGAGGGCAAGAGACCCAGTACTTC. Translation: CASSLWGRGQETQYF.

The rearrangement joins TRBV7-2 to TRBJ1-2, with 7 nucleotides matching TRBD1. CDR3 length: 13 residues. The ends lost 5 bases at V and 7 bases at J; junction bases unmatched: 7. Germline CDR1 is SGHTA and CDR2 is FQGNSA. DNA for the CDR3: TGTGCCAGCAGCCTCGACAGGGACGGTGGCTACACCTTC. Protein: CASSLDRDGGYTF.

The CDR3 DNA reads TGTGCCACCAGCAGACCGGACCTTTCTGGAAACACCATATATTTT. Protein sequence: CATSRPDLSGNTIYF. This rearrangement joins TRBV15 to TRBJ1-3; D is unresolved. This CDR3 region has 15 residues. Germline CDR1 and CDR2: LNHNV and YYDKDF (reference sequence). Trimming removed 2 bases from V and 1 base from J, with 9 bases in between.

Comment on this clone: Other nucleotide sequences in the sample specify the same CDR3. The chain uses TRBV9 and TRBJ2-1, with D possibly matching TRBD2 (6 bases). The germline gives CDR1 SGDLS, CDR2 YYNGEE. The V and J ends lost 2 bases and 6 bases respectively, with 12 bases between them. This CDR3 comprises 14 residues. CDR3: CASSVGQGGNEQFF. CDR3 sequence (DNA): TGTGCCAGCAGCGTGGGTCAGGGAGGCAATGAGCAGTTCTTC.

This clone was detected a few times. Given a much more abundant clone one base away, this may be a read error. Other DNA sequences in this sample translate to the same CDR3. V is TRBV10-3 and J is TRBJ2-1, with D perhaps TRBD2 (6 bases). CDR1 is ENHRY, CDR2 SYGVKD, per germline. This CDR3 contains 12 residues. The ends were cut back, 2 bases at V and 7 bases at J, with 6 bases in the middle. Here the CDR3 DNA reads TGTGCCATCAGTGAGGGGGGGAATGAGCAGTTCTTC. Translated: CAISEGGNEQFF.

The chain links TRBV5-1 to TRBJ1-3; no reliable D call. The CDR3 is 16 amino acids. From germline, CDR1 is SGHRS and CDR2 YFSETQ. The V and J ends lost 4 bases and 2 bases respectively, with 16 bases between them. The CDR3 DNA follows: TGCGCCAGCAGCCCACAGACCGAGGTGCCTGGAAACACCATATATTTT. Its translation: CASSPQTEVPGNTIYF. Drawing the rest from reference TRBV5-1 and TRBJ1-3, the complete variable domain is KAGVTQTPRYLIKTRGQQVTLSCSPISGHRSVSWYQQTPGQGLQFLFEYFSETQRNKGNFPGRFSGRQFSNSRSEMNVSTLELGDSALYLCASSPQTEVPGNTIYFGEGSWLTVV.

This CDR3 reads CAISAGPNTGELFF. In DNA, the CDR3 is TGTGCCATCAGTGCTGGTCCGAACACCGGGGAGCTGTTTTTT. V gene TRBV10-3 combines with J gene TRBJ2-2; D remains ambiguous. From germline, CDR1 is ENHRY and CDR2 SYGVKD. The ends were cut back, 4 bases at V and 0 bases at J, with 6 bases in the middle. This CDR3 contains 14 residues.

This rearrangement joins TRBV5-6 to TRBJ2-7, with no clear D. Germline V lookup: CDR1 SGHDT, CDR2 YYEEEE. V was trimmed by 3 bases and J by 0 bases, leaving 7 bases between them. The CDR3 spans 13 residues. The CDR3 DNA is TGTGCCAGCAGCTCCACAGTCTCCTACGAGCAGTACTTC. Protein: CASSSTVSYEQYF.

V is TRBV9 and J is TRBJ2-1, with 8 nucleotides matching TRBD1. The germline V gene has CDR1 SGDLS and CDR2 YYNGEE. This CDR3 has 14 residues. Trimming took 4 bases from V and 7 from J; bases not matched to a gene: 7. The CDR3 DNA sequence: TGTGCCAGCAGCCAGCAGGGGGCGCGGAATGAGCAGTTCTTC. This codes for CASSQQGARNEQFF.

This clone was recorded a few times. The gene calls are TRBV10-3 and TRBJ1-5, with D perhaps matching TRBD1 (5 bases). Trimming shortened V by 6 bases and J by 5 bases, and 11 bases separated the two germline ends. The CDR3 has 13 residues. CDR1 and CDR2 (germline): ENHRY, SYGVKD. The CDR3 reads CAIRDSFDQPQHF. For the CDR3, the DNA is TGTGCCATCAGAGACAGCTTCGATCAGCCCCAGCATTTT.

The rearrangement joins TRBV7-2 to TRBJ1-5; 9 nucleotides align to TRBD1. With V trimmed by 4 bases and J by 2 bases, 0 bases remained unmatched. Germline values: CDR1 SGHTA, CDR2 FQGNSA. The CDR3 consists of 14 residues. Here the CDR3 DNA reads TGTGCCAGCAGCTGGACAGGGGGCAATCAGCCCCAGCATTTT. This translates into CASSWTGGNQPQHF.

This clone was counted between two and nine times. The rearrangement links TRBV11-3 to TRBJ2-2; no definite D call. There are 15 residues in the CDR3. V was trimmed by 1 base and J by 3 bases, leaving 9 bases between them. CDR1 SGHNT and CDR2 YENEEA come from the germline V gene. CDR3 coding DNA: TGTGCCAGCAGCTTAGGTACCTCCTACACCGGGGAGCTGTTTTTT. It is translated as CASSLGTSYTGELFF.

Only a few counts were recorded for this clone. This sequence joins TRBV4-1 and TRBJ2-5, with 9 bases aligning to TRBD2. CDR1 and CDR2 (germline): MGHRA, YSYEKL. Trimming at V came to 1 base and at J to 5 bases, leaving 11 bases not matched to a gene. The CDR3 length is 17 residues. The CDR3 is CASSQGDSGGLRETQYF. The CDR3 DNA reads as TGCGCCAGCAGCCAAGGTGATAGCGGGGGCCTCCGGGAGACCCAGTACTTC.

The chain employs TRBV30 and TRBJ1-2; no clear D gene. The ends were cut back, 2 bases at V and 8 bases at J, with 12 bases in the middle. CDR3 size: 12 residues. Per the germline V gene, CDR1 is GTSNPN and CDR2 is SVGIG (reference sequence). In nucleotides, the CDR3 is TGTGCCTGGAGTTCGTCCATAGGGGGCTACACCTTC. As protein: CAWSSSIGGYTF. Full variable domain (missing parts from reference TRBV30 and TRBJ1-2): SQTIHQWPATLVQPVGSPLSLECTVEGTSNPNLYWYRQAAGRGLQLLFYSVGIGQISSEVPQNLSASRPQDRQFILSSKKLLLSDSGFYLCAWSSSIGGYTFGSGTRLTVV.

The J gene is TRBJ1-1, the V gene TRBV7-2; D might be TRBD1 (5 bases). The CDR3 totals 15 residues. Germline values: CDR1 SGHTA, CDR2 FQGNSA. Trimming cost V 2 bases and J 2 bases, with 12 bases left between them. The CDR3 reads CASSLWGTFNTEAFF. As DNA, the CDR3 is TGTGCCAGCAGCTTATGGGGCACTTTTAACACTGAAGCTTTCTTT.

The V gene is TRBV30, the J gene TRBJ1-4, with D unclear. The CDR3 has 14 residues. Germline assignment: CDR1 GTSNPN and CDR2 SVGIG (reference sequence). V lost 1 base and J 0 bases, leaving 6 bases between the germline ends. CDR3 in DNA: TGTGCCTGGAGTGCCCAGGCAACTAATGAAAAACTGTTTTTT. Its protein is CAWSAQATNEKLFF. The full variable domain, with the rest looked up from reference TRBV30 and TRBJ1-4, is SQTIHQWPATLVQPVGSPLSLECTVEGTSNPNLYWYRQAAGRGLQLLFYSVGIGQISSEVPQNLSASRPQDRQFILSSKKLLLSDSGFYLCAWSAQATNEKLFFGSGTQLSVL.

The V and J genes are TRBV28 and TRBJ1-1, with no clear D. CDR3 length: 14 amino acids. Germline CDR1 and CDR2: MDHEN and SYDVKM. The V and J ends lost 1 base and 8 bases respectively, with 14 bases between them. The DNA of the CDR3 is TGTGCCAGCAGTTTATTCGAGCCCTCGGGGGAAGCTTTCTTT. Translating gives CASSLFEPSGEAFF.

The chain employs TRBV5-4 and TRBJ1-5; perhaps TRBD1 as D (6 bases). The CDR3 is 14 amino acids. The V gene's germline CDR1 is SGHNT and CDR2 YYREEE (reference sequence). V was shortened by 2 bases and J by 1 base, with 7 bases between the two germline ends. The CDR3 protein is CASSFGQSNQPQHF. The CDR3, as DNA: TGTGCCAGCAGCTTTGGACAGAGCAATCAGCCCCAGCATTTT. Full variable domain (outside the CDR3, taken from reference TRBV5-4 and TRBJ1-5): ETGVTQSPTHLIKTRGQQVTLRCSSQSGHNTVSWYQQALGQGPQFIFQYYREEENGRGNFPPRFSGLQFPNYSSELNVNALELDDSALYLCASSFGQSNQPQHFGDGTRLSIL.

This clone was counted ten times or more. In DNA, the CDR3 is TGTGCCAGCAGCTTAGCATGGGTTGGCTACACCTTC. It translates to CASSLAWVGYTF. This sequence joins TRBV7-2 and TRBJ1-2; no reliable D call. CDR1 is SGHTA and CDR2 is FQGNSA in the germline V gene. V lost 0 bases to trimming and J lost 7 bases, with 6 bases between them. This CDR3 has 12 residues.

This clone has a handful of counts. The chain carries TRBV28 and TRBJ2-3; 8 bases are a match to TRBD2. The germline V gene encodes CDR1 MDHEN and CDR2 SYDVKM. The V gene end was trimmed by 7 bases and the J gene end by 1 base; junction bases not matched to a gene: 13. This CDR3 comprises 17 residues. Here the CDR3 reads CASTPGLGEPRTDTQYF. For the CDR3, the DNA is TGTGCCAGCACTCCGGGACTAGGGGAACCCCGCACAGATACGCAGTATTTT.